A single sample is the source of the 32 T cell receptor beta chains below, sequenced in a study of monozygotic twins with inflammatory bowel disease. TCRdb reanalyzed the 5' RACE reads, giving one entry per CDR3 protein sequence and no DNA. Its listing shows approximately 420,000 distinct CDR3 sequences. Input material: blood. These receptors all come from a human donor with ulcerative colitis or Crohn's disease, or a healthy co-twin of an affected twin (not recorded which).

CDR3 sequence: CSVGFGQGGKTQYF. J is TRBJ2-5 and V is TRBV29-1; there is no DNA to check the TCRdb D call of TRBD1. This CDR3 region has 14 residues. Germline CDR1 reads SQVTM; CDR2 reads ANQGSEA.

The CDR3: CASSFPAWSDEQYF. The chain uses TRBV28 and TRBJ2-7; TCRdb picks TRBD2, but there is no DNA to check that call. The germline gives CDR1 MDHEN, CDR2 SYDVKM. The CDR3 spans 14 residues. The full variable domain, in which reference TRBV28 and TRBJ2-7 provide the parts outside the CDR3, is DVKVTQSSRYLVKRTGEKVFLECVQDMDHENMFWYRQDPGLGLRLIYFSYDVKMKEKGDIPEGYSVSREKKERFSLILESASTNQTSMYLCASSFPAWSDEQYFGPGTRLTVT.

V usage is TRBV5-6 and J usage is TRBJ1-2; no DNA is available, so the TRBD1 call from TCRdb remains unchecked. Germline V gene lookup returns CDR1 SGHDT and CDR2 YYEEEE. The length of the CDR3 is 15 residues. Here the CDR3 reads CASSLAGGKNYGYTF.

V is TRBV24-1 and J is TRBJ2-1; TCRdb reports TRBD2, a call that lacks DNA to check it against. This CDR3 spans 15 amino acids. Germline CDR1 is KGHDR and CDR2 is SFDVKD. CDR3 sequence: CATGVTSGRLGEQFF.

V and J are TRBV4-3 and TRBJ1-6. Germline CDR1 reads LGHNA; CDR2 reads YSLEER. CDR3 length: 15 amino acids. CDR3 in amino acids: CASSQDRRGNSPLHF.

The rearrangement joins TRBV27 to TRBJ1-2; TCRdb designates TRBD1, a call that cannot be tested without DNA. CDR1 is MNHEY and CDR2 is SMNVEV in the germline V gene (reference sequence). This CDR3 comprises 14 residues. CDR3 amino acids: CASVPWQNNYGYTF.

V and J are TRBV7-3 and TRBJ2-2; absent DNA, TCRdb's TRBD2 call cannot be checked. Per germline, CDR1 SGHTA and CDR2 FQGTGA. The length of the CDR3 is 17 residues. The CDR3 sequence: CASSPGTSGRFHGELFF.

The chain recombines TRBV18 with TRBJ2-5. Germline-derived CDR1 and CDR2 are KGHSH and LQKENI. CDR3 length: 13 amino acids. The CDR3 is CASSPNAKETQYF.

V and J are TRBV7-9 and TRBJ2-1; TCRdb lists TRBD1, though no DNA is available to test this call. The CDR3 is 15 residues long. CDR1 is SEHNR and CDR2 is FQNEAQ in the germline V gene (reference sequence). CDR3: CASSLGGGARNEQFF.

The chain carries TRBV29-1 and TRBJ2-1. CDR1 and CDR2 (germline): SQVTM, ANQGSEA. CDR3 length: 11 amino acids. CDR3 sequence: CSVFSNNEQFF.

The CDR3 here is CASSVSLPRAYGANVLTF. The chain joins TRBV5-1 to TRBJ2-6. Germline V CDR1 and CDR2: SGHRS, YFSETQ. This CDR3 has 18 residues. The full variable domain, its missing parts supplied by reference TRBV5-1 and TRBJ2-6, is KAGVTQTPRYLIKTRGQQVTLSCSPISGHRSVSWYQQTPGQGLQFLFEYFSETQRNKGNFPGRFSGRQFSNSRSEMNVSTLELGDSALYLCASSVSLPRAYGANVLTFGAGSRLTVL.

This chain joins TRBV4-1 and TRBJ1-4; TCRdb's D call, TRBD1, is unchecked because there is no DNA. The CDR3 covers 17 residues. Germline V gene lookup returns CDR1 MGHRA and CDR2 YSYEKL. CDR3 sequence: CASSQSPGQIRSEKLFF.

The V and J genes are TRBV6-1 and TRBJ1-2; lacking DNA, the TRBD1 call made by TCRdb goes unchecked. Germline CDR1 reads MNHNS; CDR2 reads SASEGT. This CDR3 spans 14 amino acids. This CDR3 is CASRPPELNYGYTF.

The rearrangement uses TRBV3-1 and TRBJ2-7; without DNA, the TCRdb call of TRBD1 cannot be checked. CDR1 is LGHDT and CDR2 is YNNKEL in the germline V gene (reference sequence). The CDR3 loop spans 15 amino acids. CDR3 region: CASSQSYGVGGEQYF.

The rearrangement joins TRBV5-6 to TRBJ2-4; the TCRdb D gene call, TRBD1, has no DNA to confirm it. The germline V gene has CDR1 SGHDT and CDR2 YYEEEE. The CDR3 loop spans 14 amino acids. CDR3 amino acids: CASSLKGVENIQYF.

The chain links TRBV6-2 or TRBV6-3 to TRBJ2-6; TCRdb outputs TRBD2, but without DNA this stays unchecked. Germline-derived CDR1 and CDR2 are MNHEY and SVGEGT. The CDR3 length is 18 residues. Here the CDR3 reads CASSLNPLQGLGANVLTF.

V gene TRBV7-9 combines with J gene TRBJ1-1. The CDR3 is 15 amino acids. The V gene's germline CDR1 is SEHNR and CDR2 FQNEAQ (reference sequence). The CDR3 sequence: CASSSSARGSGEAFF. Full variable domain (outside the CDR3, taken from reference TRBV7-9 and TRBJ1-1): DTGVSQNPRHKITKRGQNVTFRCDPISEHNRLYWYRQTLGQGPEFLTYFQNEAQLEKSRLLSDRFSAERPKGSFSTLEIQRTEQGDSAMYLCASSSSARGSGEAFFGQGTRLTVV.

The V gene is TRBV12-3 or TRBV12-4, the J gene TRBJ2-1. The CDR3 is 14 amino acids. The CDR3 region is CASSLYTPYNEQFF.

The chain combines TRBV5-5 with TRBJ2-1; the TCRdb D gene call, TRBD1, has no DNA to confirm it. The V gene's germline CDR1 is SGHKS and CDR2 YYEKEE (reference sequence). The CDR3 is 15 residues long. CDR3 protein: CASSLFQGSYNEQFF.

The V gene is TRBV6-2 or TRBV6-3, the J gene TRBJ2-7; TCRdb's D call, TRBD1, is unchecked because there is no DNA. Looked up from germline, CDR1 is MNHEY and CDR2 is SVGEGT. This CDR3 comprises 15 residues. CDR3 amino acids: CASSWGQGSGYEQYF.

The rearrangement joins TRBV15 to TRBJ2-3; the TCRdb D gene call, TRBD1, has no DNA to confirm it. This CDR3 region has 14 residues. Germline V gene data show CDR1 as LNHNV and CDR2 as YYDKDF (reference sequence). CDR3 sequence: CATGGGARGDTQYF.

This sequence joins TRBV5-1 and TRBJ1-5. CDR1 is SGHRS, CDR2 YFSETQ, per germline. The CDR3 is 15 residues long. This chain's CDR3 is CASSSGSGSNQPQHF.

The chain uses TRBV7-2 and TRBJ2-7; TCRdb outputs TRBD2, but without DNA this stays unchecked. The germline CDR1 and CDR2 sequences are SGHTA and FQGNSA. The CDR3 length is 17 residues. The CDR3 protein is CASSLAWRESSSYEQYF.

The chain combines TRBV3-1 with TRBJ2-7. Germline V gene sequence: CDR1 LGHDT, CDR2 YNNKEL (reference sequence). The CDR3 length is 12 residues. The CDR3 sequence: CASSQDFAEQYF.

The rearrangement uses TRBV19 and TRBJ1-1; the TCRdb D gene call, TRBD1, has no DNA to confirm it. This CDR3 comprises 15 residues. The germline V gene encodes CDR1 LNHDA and CDR2 SQIVND (reference sequence). This CDR3 is CASYERQGPNTEAFF.

The chain employs TRBV7-6 and TRBJ2-7; TCRdb gives TRBD1 as the D gene, but with no DNA this cannot be confirmed. The germline V gene encodes CDR1 SGHVS and CDR2 FNYEAQ. The CDR3 sequence is 16 residues long. The CDR3 protein is CASSVTYRGVNYEQYF.

The chain carries TRBV3-1 and TRBJ2-1; lacking DNA, the TRBD1 call made by TCRdb goes unchecked. The CDR3 sequence is 14 residues long. Germline CDR1 is LGHDT and CDR2 is YNNKEL (reference sequence). The CDR3 is CASSPGTGVNEQFF.

The chain recombines TRBV5-6 with TRBJ2-2; there is no DNA to check the TCRdb D call of TRBD1. CDR3 length equals 14 residues. Germline loops: CDR1 SGHDT, CDR2 YYEEEE. The CDR3 sequence: CASNHGGYTGELFF.

The V and J genes are TRBV4-3 and TRBJ2-1; TCRdb proposes TRBD1, but this gene call is untestable without DNA. The CDR3 extends over 14 amino acids. CDR1 LGHNA and CDR2 YSLEER come from the germline V gene. The CDR3 loop reads CASSREQGSSEQFF.

The chain combines TRBV6-1 with TRBJ2-7; with no DNA, the TCRdb D assignment of TRBD2 cannot be verified. CDR3 length equals 14 residues. The germline gives CDR1 MNHNS, CDR2 SASEGT. The CDR3 region is CASSASGTAYEQYF.

V gene TRBV5-1 combines with J gene TRBJ2-7; absent DNA, TCRdb's TRBD1 call cannot be checked. The length of the CDR3 is 12 residues. CDR1 is SGHRS, CDR2 YFSETQ, per germline. CDR3 residues: CASSLAGTGLYF.

The CDR3 region is CASSLAAGGSRLDF. The V gene is TRBV7-3, the J gene TRBJ2-4; TCRdb picks TRBD2, but there is no DNA to check that call. The CDR3 extends over 14 amino acids. Looked up from germline, CDR1 is SGHTA and CDR2 is FQGTGA.